This TCR beta chain stems from a study of T cells after yellow fever vaccination. As for the study in general: SMART-Seq v4 Ultra Low Input prepared libraries from low-cell fractions. Study-wide results and limits: Of the clonotypes, a small share occurred in both CD4 and CD8 compartments. Abundant clonotypes from the bulk population could contaminate FACS-sorted repertoires. A large majority of primary-vaccination clones showed up again after the booster (approximately 96% CD4, roughly 91% CD8).

Trimming pared 6 bases from V and 2 bases from J, leaving 0 bases between. The CDR3 consists of 11 residues. The germline CDR1 and CDR2 sequences are KGHDR and SFDVKD. TCRdb processed the 5' RACE reads anew with MiXCR; each CDR3 protein has one entry. Of under 55,000 distinct CDR3 sequences in the sample, about 6.3% were seen once. This clonotype came up many times. The chain joins TRBV24-1 to TRBJ2-2; D is ambiguous. The receptor's source is a man between 18 and 35 years old who received the YFV17D yellow fever vaccine. Sample: CD8+ T cells not binding an NS4B(214-222) dextramer, sorted from PBMCs, taken about 49 days after the first yellow fever vaccination. The CDR3: CATSNTGELFF. The CDR3 bases are TGTGCCACCAGTAACACCGGGGAGCTGTTTTTT.